The 10 T cell receptor beta chains given below trace back to one sample, sequenced in a study of blood T cell repertoires in COVID-19. Repertoires were generated with immunoSEQ multiplex PCR, while TCRdb's copy carries only in-frame clones and drops some. This sample carries more than 35,000 clones, 85% to 90% of them seen once, and the ten largest clones take around 4.6%. The sequenced sample was peripheral blood. The receptors shown here come from a human donor in a cohort sampled during active COVID-19.

The DNA of the CDR3 is TGTGCCTGGAGTCTAAAACAGCCCTCCTACGAGCAGTACTTC. It yields the protein CAWSLKQPSYEQYF. The V and J genes are TRBV30 and TRBJ2-7, with no clear D. CDR1 GTSNPN and CDR2 SVGIG come from the germline V gene (reference sequence). The CDR3 has 14 amino acids. Trimming left V 2 bases short and J 0 bases short, with 11 bases between.

The chain carries TRBV2 and TRBJ2-1; a possible D gene is TRBD2 (5 bases). Germline V CDR1 and CDR2: SNHLY, FYNNEI. V was trimmed by 0 bases and J by 7 bases, leaving 10 bases between them. This CDR3 is 14 amino acids long. The CDR3 here is CASSEALRGNEQFF. The CDR3 coding sequence is TGTGCCAGCAGTGAAGCGCTTCGGGGAAATGAGCAGTTCTTC. Drawing the rest from reference TRBV2 and TRBJ2-1, the complete variable domain is EPEVTQTPSHQVTQMGQEVILRCVPISNHLYFYWYRQILGQKVEFLVSFYNNEISEKSEIFDDQFSVERPDGSNFTLKIRSTKLEDSAMYFCASSEALRGNEQFFGPGTRLTVL.

The chain joins TRBV19 to TRBJ2-7; D is perhaps TRBD1 (6 bases). Germline V gene data show CDR1 as LNHDA and CDR2 as SQIVND (reference sequence). This CDR3 region has 13 residues. Trimming pared 5 bases from V and 3 bases from J, leaving 11 bases between. CDR3 in amino acids: CASSPDSHYEQYF. CDR3 sequence (DNA): TGTGCCAGTAGTCCGGACAGCCACTACGAGCAGTACTTC.

The genes are TRBV9 and TRBJ1-1; 7 positions agree with TRBD1. V trimming: 4 bases; J trimming: 2 bases; junction bases outside the gene matches: 5. This CDR3 is built from 14 residues. Germline V gene data show CDR1 as SGDLS and CDR2 as YYNGEE. The CDR3 DNA follows: TGTGCCAGCAGCCCGACAGGGCGCAACACTGAAGCTTTCTTT. Translation gives CASSPTGRNTEAFF.

The V call is TRBV2, the J call TRBJ2-7; D uncertain. The CDR3 sequence is 12 residues long. V shed 3 bases and J shed 6 bases, with 9 bases lying between them. Germline CDR1 is SNHLY and CDR2 is FYNNEI. CDR3 coding DNA: TGTGCCAGCAGTGATTGGTCGGTCGAGCAGTACTTC. Its translation: CASSDWSVEQYF. Based on the CDR3 plus reference TRBV2 and TRBJ2-7, the full variable domain is EPEVTQTPSHQVTQMGQEVILRCVPISNHLYFYWYRQILGQKVEFLVSFYNNEISEKSEIFDDQFSVERPDGSNFTLKIRSTKLEDSAMYFCASSDWSVEQYFGPGTRLTVT.

This clone was recorded a few times. The chain recombines TRBV6-4 with TRBJ2-1; 7 positions match TRBD2. With 0 bases clipped from V and 4 bases from J, the junction kept 3 bases outside the gene matches. Germline assignment: CDR1 MRHNA and CDR2 SNTAGT. The length of the CDR3 is 15 residues. This chain's CDR3 is CASSDSGEGYNEQFF. In DNA, the CDR3 is TGTGCCAGCAGTGACTCGGGGGAGGGTTACAATGAGCAGTTCTTC.

The genes are TRBV3-1 (or the pseudogene TRBV3-2) and TRBJ2-2; TRBD2 aligns across 8 bases. Germline trimming cut 0 bases from V and 11 bases from J; bases unmatched to any gene: 5. This CDR3 spans 14 amino acids. Looked up from germline, CDR1 is LGHDT and CDR2 is YNNKEL (reference sequence). In DNA form, the CDR3 reads TGTGCCAGCAGCCAAGATTATGCGGGAGGAGAGCTGTTTTTT. Its translation: CASSQDYAGGELFF.

The chain links TRBV28 to TRBJ1-6, with D hard to call. The CDR3 loop spans 12 amino acids. V lost 6 bases and J 9 bases, leaving 9 bases between the germline ends. Germline V gene sequence: CDR1 MDHEN, CDR2 SYDVKM. The CDR3 DNA reads as TGTGCCAGCAGCTCCGGAGGTTCACCCCTCCACTTT. It is translated as CASSSGGSPLHF.

The chain is built from TRBV6-5 and TRBJ2-3; possible D gene TRBD2, 5 bases. The CDR3 covers 16 residues. CDR1 and CDR2 from the germline V gene are MNHEY and SVGAGI. With 2 bases removed from V and 3 bases from J, the gap between germline ends came to 15 bases. The CDR3 region has the DNA TGTGCCAGCAGTTACCGACCCGTTGCGGGTACAGATACGCAGTATTTT. Translated: CASSYRPVAGTDTQYF.

The chain recombines TRBV6-5 with TRBJ1-5; D is perhaps TRBD1 (6 bases). V was cut by 6 bases and J by 6 bases, with 12 bases left in between. The CDR3 runs to 13 residues. Per germline, CDR1 MNHEY and CDR2 SVGAGI. The CDR3 nucleotides read TGTGCCAGCAGCCTACAACAGGGTCAGCCCCAGCATTTT. The encoded protein is CASSLQQGQPQHF.